This TCR beta chain derives from a study of vaccination effects on CD4 cells after COVID-19. Antigen-specific CD4+ T cells were first expanded with viral peptide pools by the ViraFEST assay and only then sequenced. The culture ran for roughly ten days before CD4+ T cells were isolated. Nucleocapsid antibodies were negative in the vaccine recipients, who had never had SARS-CoV-2 infection. The data were produced by immunoSEQ multiplex PCR, yet TCRdb's version contains in-frame clones alone and is incomplete. The sample contains tens of thousands of clones, approximately 80% of which appear only once. Worth noting for this clone: Its antigen is undetermined.

Germline assignment: CDR1 KGHSH and CDR2 LQKENI. The ends were cut back, 4 bases at V and 4 bases at J, with 9 bases in the middle. This CDR3 has 13 residues. The source of this sequence is a human donor who received a COVID-19 vaccine. Specimen: CD4+ T cells from PBMCs cultured with HCoV-229E spike peptides, collected before COVID-19 vaccination. The chain employs TRBV18 and TRBJ2-3, with D hard to call. The CDR3 nucleotides read TGTGCCAGCTCACTCCTTGTTGCAGATACGCAGTATTTT. This sequence encodes CASSLLVADTQYF.